This is a list of T cell receptor beta chains from one sample in a study of shared clonotypes between healthy human individuals. Method: immunoSEQ multiplex PCR; TCRdb's copy keeps in-frame clones and lacks some. The sample has about 700,000 clones, 92% seen once; the top ten hold approximately 24%. Sequencing used naive CD8+ T cells sorted from blood. The origin of the receptors is a man between 25 and 39 years old in good health. The CDR3 runs from the conserved cysteine through the conserved F or W. Each record gives: V gene, J gene, clone size, D gene, CDR3 DNA, CDR3 protein. A D gene is named only where the DNA matches it firmly. Clone size appears in some rows only: once, few, many, or a class for an expanded clone.

V gene: TRBV11-2; J gene: TRBJ2-7; clone size: .; D gene: TRBD2; CDR3 DNA: TGTGCCAGCAGTTTCCCCATAGCGGGTCTCTCCTACGAGCAGTACTTC; CDR3 protein: CASSFPIAGLSYEQYF
V gene: TRBV28; J gene: TRBJ2-7; clone size: .; D gene: TRBD2; CDR3 DNA: TGTGCCAGCAGTTCCTGGCGACTAGCGGAGGGGGGCTACGAGCAGTACTTC; CDR3 protein: CASSSWRLAEGGYEQYF
V gene: TRBV6-6; J gene: TRBJ2-7; clone size: .; D gene: .; CDR3 DNA: TGTGCCAGCAGTGGTAGACGGAACGAGCAGTACTTC; CDR3 protein: CASSGRRNEQYF
V gene: TRBV7-2; J gene: TRBJ2-7; clone size: .; D gene: .; CDR3 DNA: TGTGCCAGCAGCTTAGACGGGTTTGAAGGGAACGAGCAGTACTTC; CDR3 protein: CASSLDGFEGNEQYF
V gene: TRBV11-2; J gene: TRBJ2-1; clone size: .; D gene: .; CDR3 DNA: TGTGCCAGCAGCTTAGTCGGGGGGCAGTTCTTC; CDR3 protein: CASSLVGGQFF
V gene: TRBV5-4; J gene: TRBJ2-7; clone size: .; D gene: .; CDR3 DNA: TGTGCCAGCAGCTTGCAAGGGTCTCCTCCGTACGAGCAGTACTTC; CDR3 protein: CASSLQGSPPYEQYF
V gene: TRBV19; J gene: TRBJ1-3; clone size: .; D gene: .; CDR3 DNA: TGTGCCAGTAGCTCCACCATGTACTCTGGAAACACCATATATTTT; CDR3 protein: CASSSTMYSGNTIYF
V gene: TRBV28; J gene: TRBJ1-1; clone size: .; D gene: .; CDR3 DNA: TGTGCCAGCAAACGGGAGAACACTGAAGCTTTCTTT; CDR3 protein: CASKRENTEAFF
V gene: TRBV27; J gene: TRBJ2-3; clone size: .; D gene: TRBD2; CDR3 DNA: TGTGCCAGCAGTCCTAGCGGGGGCTCTGCAGATACGCAGTATTTT; CDR3 protein: CASSPSGGSADTQYF
V gene: TRBV2; J gene: TRBJ2-1; clone size: .; D gene: TRBD1; CDR3 DNA: TGTGCCAGCAGCGCCCCAGGACAGGTCCTATCCTACAATGAGCAGTTCTTC; CDR3 protein: CASSAPGQVLSYNEQFF
V gene: TRBV19; J gene: TRBJ2-7; clone size: once; D gene: TRBD2; CDR3 DNA: TGTGCCAGTAGTATCGGACACGGGAGGAGCTACGAGCAGTACTTC; CDR3 protein: CASSIGHGRSYEQYF